The sequence of this T cell receptor (beta chain) was determined in a study of Tregs in tolerant kidney transplant recipients. The study's findings and limits: Expanding Tregs on activated donor B cells appeared to best identify donor-specific TCRbeta clones. Validation in larger populations is needed because few patients were studied.

The protocol was immunoSEQ multiplex PCR, while the TCRdb copy is restricted to in-frame clones and leaves out a portion. The sample has 15,000 or so clones. Recipients received nonmyeloablative bone marrow transplants from related graft donors, with transient mixed chimerism. As for this clone: The antigen is not known.

The material sequenced was CD8+ T cells from blood (PBMCs), taken 6 months after the transplant. This clonotype was obtained from a human patient who received a combined kidney and bone marrow transplant. Some T cells may trace back to the graft donor.

CDR3 amino acids: CASSLRGGGKLFF. Partial CDR3 DNA: TGTGCCAGCAGCTTAAGGGGGGGAGGAAAA. V and J are TRBV7-8 and TRBJ1-4, with D possibly being TRBD1 (6 bases). Read sequence stops 3 residues before the CDR3 end, and the germline J gene provides the missing end. V was shortened by 2 bases and J by 10 bases, with 11 bases between the two germline ends. Per the germline V gene, CDR1 is SGHVS and CDR2 is FQNEAQ. This CDR3 region has 13 residues.